There are a few counts of the clone carrying this T cell receptor beta chain. The antigen is not known. The CDR3 covers 15 residues. V was cut by 3 bases and J by 9 bases, with 18 bases left in between. Germline CDR1 reads MDHEN; CDR2 reads SYDVKM. The data were taken from a study of T cell responses to AZD1222 COVID-19 vaccine. As for the study in general: Pooled in the analysis were second doses at about 4 or about 12 weeks. Findings and caveats of the study: Baseline serostatus was positive in only a handful of AZD1222 recipients. Only after the peak T cell response were repertoires sampled. As reported, nearly half of all spike-specific TCRs target variant regions that are unmutated.

Measured with immunoSEQ multiplex PCR; TCRdb has only the in-frame clones, and not every one. The repertoire holds roughly 120,000 clones, with roughly 91% as singletons. This TCR was recovered from an adult in good health. The genes are TRBV28 and TRBJ2-1; TRBD1 is a possible D gene (7 bases). The material sequenced was peripheral blood, taken on day 0 of AZD1222 vaccination. The CDR3: CASSFHPGGGIEQFF. Here the CDR3 DNA reads TGTGCCAGCAGTTTCCATCCAGGGGGAGGAATTGAGCAGTTCTTC. The full variable domain, its missing parts supplied by reference TRBV28 and TRBJ2-1, is DVKVTQSSRYLVKRTGEKVFLECVQDMDHENMFWYRQDPGLGLRLIYFSYDVKMKEKGDIPEGYSVSREKKERFSLILESASTNQTSMYLCASSFHPGGGIEQFFGPGTRLTVL.